The 22 T cell receptor beta chains below were found in one sample sequenced in a study of chemoradiotherapy in HPV16-positive cancers. Measured with immunoSEQ multiplex PCR; TCRdb has only the in-frame clones, and not every one. The table has 6,500 to 10,000 clones, roughly nine tenths seen once; the top ten hold around 15%. The source material was blood, sampled from a patient who underwent chemoradiotherapy. Receptors originate from a human donor with HPV-associated anogenital cancer.

This chain links TRBV2 with TRBJ1-1; perhaps TRBD1 as D (6 bases). With 7 bases removed from V and 5 bases from J, the gap between germline ends came to 26 bases. CDR3 length: 17 amino acids. CDR1 is SNHLY and CDR2 is FYNNEI in the germline V gene. In nucleotides, the CDR3 is TGTGCCAGCACGGGGCGCACAGGGAACCGAAGGGGTACTGAAGCTTTCTTT. It is translated as CASTGRTGNRRGTEAFF. The full variable domain, its missing parts supplied by reference TRBV2 and TRBJ1-1, is EPEVTQTPSHQVTQMGQEVILRCVPISNHLYFYWYRQILGQKVEFLVSFYNNEISEKSEIFDDQFSVERPDGSNFTLKIRSTKLEDSAMYFCASTGRTGNRRGTEAFFGQGTRLTVV.

This chain uses TRBV6-1 with TRBJ1-2; D not certain. This CDR3 is 13 amino acids long. V lost 3 bases, J lost 4 bases, and 9 bases lay in between. Germline V gene sequence: CDR1 MNHNS, CDR2 SASEGT. The CDR3 bases are TGTGCCAGCAGTGAGAGATTACCCTATGGCTACACCTTC. This encodes CASSERLPYGYTF.

This clone came up once. The CDR3 reads CASSATSGGRTDTQYF. The DNA for the CDR3 is TGTGCCAGCAGCGCCACTAGCGGGGGGCGGACAGATACGCAGTATTTT. The chain has TRBV9 and TRBJ2-3, with TRBD2 identical over 12 bases. From germline, CDR1 is SGDLS and CDR2 YYNGEE. CDR3 length equals 16 residues. J lost 3 bases, V lost 3 bases, and 5 bases had no gene match.

The V call is TRBV18, the J call TRBJ2-2; no definite D call. The germline V and J ends were trimmed by 6 bases and 0 bases, with 11 bases remaining between them. This CDR3 spans 15 amino acids. Germline V gives CDR1 KGHSH, CDR2 LQKENI. The DNA for the CDR3 is TGTGCCAGCTCGGCCCGGACGGCGAACACCGGGGAGCTGTTTTTT. Translation: CASSARTANTGELFF.

The genes are TRBV5-4 and TRBJ2-2; unclear D gene. CDR1 and CDR2 from the germline V gene are SGHNT and YYREEE (reference sequence). The CDR3 loop spans 12 amino acids. The ends were cut back, 6 bases at V and 3 bases at J, with 6 bases in the middle. CDR3 region: CASNLDTGELFF. In DNA, the CDR3 is TGTGCCAGCAATCTGGACACCGGGGAGCTGTTTTTT.

The chain joins TRBV7-8 to TRBJ2-1; 8 bases agree with TRBD1. Germline values: CDR1 SGHVS, CDR2 FQNEAQ. The J segment lost 8 bases and the V segment lost 5 bases, leaving 17 bases of the junction unmatched. This CDR3 comprises 17 residues. CDR3 in amino acids: CASSAPQLTGVRDEQFF. CDR3 sequence (DNA): TGTGCCAGCAGCGCTCCTCAATTGACAGGGGTCAGGGATGAGCAGTTCTTC.

The chain links TRBV27 to TRBJ2-3; TRBD1 aligns across 7 bases. The CDR3 sequence is 15 residues long. Germline V lookup: CDR1 MNHEY, CDR2 SMNVEV (reference sequence). V was pared by 5 bases and J by 2 bases, with 7 bases of the junction left unmatched. CDR3 region: CASSRRQGSTDTQYF. The CDR3 DNA sequence: TGTGCCAGCAGTCGACGACAGGGTTCCACAGATACGCAGTATTTT.

V usage is TRBV6-1 and J usage is TRBJ2-7, with D unclear. The CDR3 consists of 11 residues. Germline-derived CDR1 and CDR2 are MNHNS and SASEGT. Trimming pared 6 bases from V and 4 bases from J, leaving 7 bases between. The CDR3 is CASRDLYEQYV. The CDR3 DNA sequence: TGTGCCAGCAGAGACCTTTACGAGCAGTACGTC.

In its sample, this clone was seen a few times. J is TRBJ1-6 and V is TRBV6-1; a weak D match, TRBD1 (5 bases). V lost 6 bases to trimming and J lost 8 bases, with 17 bases between them. The CDR3 totals 15 residues. CDR1 MNHNS and CDR2 SASEGT come from the germline V gene. CDR3 coding DNA: TGTGCCAGCAGCCTGGGACCGCTTGGTCATTCACCCCTCCACTTT. It translates to CASSLGPLGHSPLHF.

This rearrangement joins TRBV5-1 to TRBJ2-5; D is undetermined. CDR1 is SGHRS, CDR2 YFSETQ, per germline. The CDR3 spans 13 residues. V was shortened by 1 base and J by 3 bases, with 7 bases between the two germline ends. Here the CDR3 reads CASSLIGKETQYF. The DNA of the CDR3 is TGCGCCAGCAGCTTGATAGGGAAAGAGACCCAGTACTTC.

The genes are TRBV6-1 and TRBJ1-5, with 8 nucleotides matching TRBD1. Per germline, CDR1 MNHNS and CDR2 SASEGT. CDR3 size: 15 residues. Trimming cost V 8 bases and J 2 bases; bases outside gene matches: 8. The CDR3 DNA is TGTGCCAGCTCCAGACAGGGGACGGGCAATCAGCCCCAGCATTTT. Translation gives CASSRQGTGNQPQHF.

The V gene is TRBV29-1, the J gene TRBJ2-3; perhaps TRBD2 as D (5 bases). The CDR3 loop spans 14 amino acids. The V gene's germline CDR1 is SQVTM and CDR2 ANQGSEA. V shed 7 bases and J shed 0 bases, with 14 bases lying between them. The CDR3 region is CSEPPSGSTDTQYF. In DNA, the CDR3 is TGCAGCGAGCCCCCCAGCGGAAGCACAGATACGCAGTATTTT.

This chain connects TRBV5-1 to TRBJ1-1; unclear D gene. Germline CDR1 SGHRS, CDR2 YFSETQ. V dropped 0 bases and J dropped 4 bases, with 13 bases sitting between them. CDR3 length: 15 residues. The DNA of the CDR3 is TGCGCCAGCAGCTTGGTTCTGGGAGATGCCACTGAAGCTTTCTTT. It translates to CASSLVLGDATEAFF.

V and J are TRBV7-2 and TRBJ1-1; D perhaps matches TRBD1 (5 bases). In germline, CDR1 is SGHTA, CDR2 FQGNSA. V lost 1 base and J 7 bases, leaving 7 bases between the germline ends. This CDR3 spans 12 amino acids. The CDR3 nucleotides are TGTGCCAGCAGCTTAGGGACATTTGAAGCTTTCTTT. This encodes CASSLGTFEAFF.

This clone was observed a handful of times. The chain recombines TRBV27 with TRBJ1-6; 9 nucleotides agree with TRBD1. The CDR3 consists of 15 residues. The V gene end was trimmed by 3 bases and the J gene end by 8 bases; junction bases not matched to a gene: 5. The germline CDR1 and CDR2 sequences are MNHEY and SMNVEV (reference sequence). CDR3 DNA: TGTGCCAGCAGTTTTCGGACAGGGGCGGATTCACCCCTCCACTTT. This codes for CASSFRTGADSPLHF.

This clone was seen only once. The CDR3 is CASSLDAPGLRRETQYF. The CDR3, as DNA: TGTGCCAGCTCTTTAGACGCCCCGGGACTTCGGAGGGAGACCCAGTACTTC. This sequence joins TRBV18 and TRBJ2-5; a weak D match, TRBD2 (6 bases). CDR3 length equals 17 residues. CDR1 and CDR2 from the germline V gene are KGHSH and LQKENI. V lost 6 bases to trimming and J lost 5 bases, with 25 bases between them.

V usage is TRBV27 and J usage is TRBJ2-1; the D gene is possibly TRBD2 (7 bases). This CDR3 is built from 14 residues. The germline V and J ends were trimmed by 3 bases and 7 bases, with 13 bases remaining between them. The germline V gene encodes CDR1 MNHEY and CDR2 SMNVEV (reference sequence). The CDR3 protein is CASSFGGPKNEQFF. The CDR3, as DNA: TGTGCCAGCAGTTTCGGGGGGCCGAAAAATGAGCAGTTCTTC.

This chain uses TRBV18 with TRBJ2-5; D not certain. Looked up from germline, CDR1 is KGHSH and CDR2 is LQKENI. The CDR3 has 15 residues. V was trimmed by 0 bases and J by 1 base, leaving 9 bases between them. The CDR3 reads CASSPPPPGQETQYF. DNA for the CDR3: TGTGCCAGCTCACCACCCCCCCCAGGCCAAGAGACCCAGTACTTC.

This rearrangement joins TRBV2 to TRBJ2-2, with D tentatively TRBD1 or TRBD2 (6 bases each). V lost 4 bases, J lost 2 bases, and 11 bases lay in between. The CDR3 totals 15 residues. Germline lookup yields CDR1 SNHLY and CDR2 FYNNEI. CDR3 in DNA: TGTGCCAGCAGTGGTGGGGGGACAAACACCGGGGAGCTGTTTTTT. It encodes CASSGGGTNTGELFF.

V is TRBV9 and J is TRBJ1-1, with a weak D call TRBD1 (5 bases). Germline V gene lookup returns CDR1 SGDLS and CDR2 YYNGEE. The germline V and J ends were trimmed by 1 base and 1 base, with 8 bases remaining between them. The CDR3 length is 14 residues. The CDR3 DNA sequence: TGTGCCAGCAGCGTAAGGGGCTCGAACACTGAAGCTTTCTTT. This encodes CASSVRGSNTEAFF.

The chain recombines TRBV9 with TRBJ2-7; TRBD1 agrees at 9 bases. The germline gives CDR1 SGDLS, CDR2 YYNGEE. The V and J ends lost 4 bases and 4 bases, in that order; junction bases with no gene match: 3. This CDR3 has 13 residues. This CDR3 is CASSFGQGYEQYF. In DNA form, the CDR3 reads TGTGCCAGCAGCTTCGGACAGGGGTACGAGCAGTACTTC.

J is TRBJ1-6 and V is TRBV2; TRBD1 is a possible D gene (5 bases). V was pared by 7 bases and J by 7 bases, with 5 bases between. This CDR3 has 11 residues. In germline, CDR1 is SNHLY, CDR2 FYNNEI. CDR3 nucleotides: TGTGCCAGCACAGGGAATTCACCCCTCCACTTT. Amino acids: CASTGNSPLHF.